This TCR beta chain was found in a study of cytomegalovirus exposure and HLA in healthy donors. General study results and limits: The analysis excluded some indistinguishable V segments, including TRBV6-2 and TRBV6-3. Later, an analysis found that common viral pathogens appeared to be linked with several of the most significant clusters.

This CDR3 region has 15 residues. V lost 1 base, J lost 4 bases, and 10 bases lay in between. Germline CDR1 and CDR2: SGHTA and FQGNSA. This clone was detected once. Antigen specificity is unknown. With 60 Vbeta and 13 Jbeta primers, the PCR was carried out. Clones were sequenced by immunoSEQ multiplex PCR, and TCRdb holds only the in-frame ones, with some missing. The data contain about 110,000 clones, roughly 86% of them singletons. The sequencing sample was made of PBMCs. The receptor was isolated from a man aged 40-55 years in good health and CMV-seronegative. This sequence joins TRBV7-2 and TRBJ2-2; possibly TRBD2 for D (5 bases). The CDR3, as DNA: TGTGCCAGCAGCTTAGGGACTCTACCCACCGGGGAGCTGTTTTTT. It encodes CASSLGTLPTGELFF.